This record concerns one T cell receptor beta chain sequence. This CDR3 is built from 14 residues. Unmatched junction bases numbered 8, after V lost 7 bases and J lost 4 bases. This table comes from immunoSEQ multiplex PCR, and its TCRdb copy is limited to in-frame clones, with some not included. Of some 30,000 clones listed, 79% are singletons. These data belong to a study of T cells in narcolepsy. The specimen was memory (CD45RA-) CD4+ T cells from blood. The TCR originated in a human donor in good health. The chain combines TRBV23-1 with TRBJ1-2, with 8 bases lining up with TRBD1. TRBV23-1 is marked as an open reading frame, function uncertain. The CDR3, as DNA: TGCGCCAGCACCGAACCGACAGGGGTCTATGGCTACACCTTC. It codes for CASTEPTGVYGYTF.